Here is one TCR beta chain with its context. Its antigen remains unknown. This entry belongs to a study of cytomegalovirus exposure and HLA in healthy donors. Profiling relied on immunoSEQ multiplex PCR, and the TCRdb table lists in-frame clones only, not all of them. The sample lists 100,000 to 150,000 clones, 88% occurring once. Germline values: CDR1 KGHSH, CDR2 LQKENI. This CDR3 region has 15 residues. Trimming left V 3 bases short and J 0 bases short, with 10 bases between. Findings and caveats of the study: The CMV antigen specificity of a few CMV-associated chains was confirmed through in vitro analysis.

The chain combines TRBV18 with TRBJ2-3, with TRBD2 as a possible D gene (5 bases). Sequencing was done on a sample of PBMCs. The source of this sequence is a man in his thirties or forties in good health and CMV-seronegative. In nucleotides, the CDR3 is TGTGCCAGCTCACCCACGAGGGCTAGCACAGATACGCAGTATTTT. It translates to CASSPTRASTDTQYF.